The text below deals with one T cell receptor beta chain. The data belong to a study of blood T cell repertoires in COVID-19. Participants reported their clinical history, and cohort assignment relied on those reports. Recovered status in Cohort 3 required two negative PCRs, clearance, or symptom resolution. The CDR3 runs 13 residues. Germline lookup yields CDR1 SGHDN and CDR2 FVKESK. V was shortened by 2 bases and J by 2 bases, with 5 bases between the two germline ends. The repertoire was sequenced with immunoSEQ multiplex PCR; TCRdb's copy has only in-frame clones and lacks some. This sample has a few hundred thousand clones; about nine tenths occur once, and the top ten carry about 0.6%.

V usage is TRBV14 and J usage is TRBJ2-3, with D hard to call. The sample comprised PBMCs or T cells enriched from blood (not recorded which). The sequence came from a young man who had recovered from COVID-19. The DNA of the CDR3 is TGTGCCAGCAGCCAATTAAACACAGATACGCAGTATTTT. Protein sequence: CASSQLNTDTQYF.